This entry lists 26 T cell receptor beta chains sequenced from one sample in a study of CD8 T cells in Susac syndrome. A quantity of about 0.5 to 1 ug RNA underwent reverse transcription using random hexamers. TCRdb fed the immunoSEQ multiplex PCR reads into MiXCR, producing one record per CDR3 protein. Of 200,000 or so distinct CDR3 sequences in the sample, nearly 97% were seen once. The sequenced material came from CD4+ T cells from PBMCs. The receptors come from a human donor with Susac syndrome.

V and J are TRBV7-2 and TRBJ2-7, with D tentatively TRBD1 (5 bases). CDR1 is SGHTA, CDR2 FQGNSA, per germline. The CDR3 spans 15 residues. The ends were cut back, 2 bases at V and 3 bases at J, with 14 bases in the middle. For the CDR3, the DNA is TGTGCCAGCAGCTTAAGGGGCTCCCAGTTCTACGAGCAGTACTTC. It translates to CASSLRGSQFYEQYF. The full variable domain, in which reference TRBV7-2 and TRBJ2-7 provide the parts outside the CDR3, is GAGVSQSPSNKVTEKGKDVELRCDPISGHTALYWYRQSLGQGLEFLIYFQGNSAPDKSGLPSDRFSAERTGGSVSTLTIQRTQQEDSAVYLCASSLRGSQFYEQYFGPGTRLTVT.

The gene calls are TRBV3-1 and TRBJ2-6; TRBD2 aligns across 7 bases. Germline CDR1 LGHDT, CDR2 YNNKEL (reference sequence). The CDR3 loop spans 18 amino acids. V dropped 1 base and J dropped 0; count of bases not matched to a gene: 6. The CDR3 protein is CASSQGSGRVSGANVLTF. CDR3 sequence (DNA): TGTGCCAGCAGCCAAGGAAGTGGGAGGGTCTCTGGGGCCAACGTCCTGACTTTC.

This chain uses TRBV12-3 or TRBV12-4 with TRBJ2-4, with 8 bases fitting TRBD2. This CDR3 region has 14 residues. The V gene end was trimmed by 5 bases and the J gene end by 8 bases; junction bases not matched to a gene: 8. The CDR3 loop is CASSPIAGRHIQYF. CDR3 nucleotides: TGTGCCAGCAGTCCTATAGCGGGGCGGCACATTCAGTACTTC.

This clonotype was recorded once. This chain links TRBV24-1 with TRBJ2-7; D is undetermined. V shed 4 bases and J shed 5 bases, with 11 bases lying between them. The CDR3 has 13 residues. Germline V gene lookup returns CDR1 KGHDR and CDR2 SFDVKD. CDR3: CATSDSIRDEQYF. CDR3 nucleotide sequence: TGTGCCACCAGTGACTCGATCCGGGACGAGCAGTACTTC.

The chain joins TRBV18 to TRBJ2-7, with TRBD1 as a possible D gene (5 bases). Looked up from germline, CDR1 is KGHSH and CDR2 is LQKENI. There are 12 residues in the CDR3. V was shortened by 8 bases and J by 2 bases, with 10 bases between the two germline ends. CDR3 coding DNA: TGTGCCAGCGAACAGGTACCCTACGAGCAGTACTTC. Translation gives CASEQVPYEQYF.

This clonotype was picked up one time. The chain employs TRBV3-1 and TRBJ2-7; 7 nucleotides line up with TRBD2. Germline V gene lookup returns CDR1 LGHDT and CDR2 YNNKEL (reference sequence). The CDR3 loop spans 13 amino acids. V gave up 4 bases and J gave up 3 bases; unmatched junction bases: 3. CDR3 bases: TGTGCCAGCAGCCCGGCGGGGGACTACGAGCAGTACTTC. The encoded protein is CASSPAGDYEQYF.

This CDR3 reads CASSLTDPAVEAFF. CDR3 in DNA: TGTGCCAGCAGCTTGACGGATCCCGCCGTTGAAGCTTTCTTT. This rearrangement joins TRBV9 to TRBJ1-1, with no clear D. V was cut by 4 bases and J by 7 bases, with 17 bases left in between. The CDR3 spans 14 residues. Germline-derived CDR1 and CDR2 are SGDLS and YYNGEE.

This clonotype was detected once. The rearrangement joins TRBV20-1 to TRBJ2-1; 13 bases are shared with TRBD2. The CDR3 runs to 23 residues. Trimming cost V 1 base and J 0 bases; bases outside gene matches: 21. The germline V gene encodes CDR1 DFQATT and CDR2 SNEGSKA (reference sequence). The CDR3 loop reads CSARAGLAGTYNQYHSSYNEQFF. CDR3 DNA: TGCAGTGCTAGAGCGGGACTAGCGGGGACATACAACCAATACCACAGCTCCTACAATGAGCAGTTCTTC.

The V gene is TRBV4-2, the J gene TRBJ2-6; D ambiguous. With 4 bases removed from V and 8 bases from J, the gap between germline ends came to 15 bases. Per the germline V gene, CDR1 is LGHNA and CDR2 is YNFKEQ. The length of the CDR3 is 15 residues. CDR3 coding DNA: TGTGCCAGCAGCCGAGATCCTGTGGAGTCCAACGTCCTGACTTTC. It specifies CASSRDPVESNVLTF.

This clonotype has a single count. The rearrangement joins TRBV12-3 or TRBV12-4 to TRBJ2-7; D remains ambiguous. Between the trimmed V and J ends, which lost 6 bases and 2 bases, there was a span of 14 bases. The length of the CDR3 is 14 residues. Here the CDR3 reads CASSPFLGPYEQYF. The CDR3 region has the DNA TGTGCCAGCAGCCCCTTCCTGGGCCCCTACGAGCAGTACTTC.

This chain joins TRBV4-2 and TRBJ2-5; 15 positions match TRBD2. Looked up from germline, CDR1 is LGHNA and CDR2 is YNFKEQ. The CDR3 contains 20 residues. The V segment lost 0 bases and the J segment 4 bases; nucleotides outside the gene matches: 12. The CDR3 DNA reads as TGTGCCAGCAGCCAAGATCCCCCGGGACTAGCGGGGGGAGCGGTAGAGACCCAGTACTTC. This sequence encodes CASSQDPPGLAGGAVETQYF.

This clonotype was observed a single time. CDR3 protein: CDSRQGVCTDTQYF. For the CDR3, the DNA is TGCGATTCAAGACAGGGAGTTTGCACAGATACGCAGTATTTT. The genes are TRBV29-1 and TRBJ2-3; 7 nucleotides match TRBD1. CDR1 SQVTM and CDR2 ANQGSEA come from the germline V gene. CDR3 length equals 14 residues.

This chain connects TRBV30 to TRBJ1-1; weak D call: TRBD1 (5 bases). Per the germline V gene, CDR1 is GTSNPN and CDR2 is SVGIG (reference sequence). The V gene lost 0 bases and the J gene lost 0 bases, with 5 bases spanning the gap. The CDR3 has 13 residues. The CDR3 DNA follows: TGTGCCTGGAGTGTACAGGTGAACACTGAAGCTTTCTTT. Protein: CAWSVQVNTEAFF.

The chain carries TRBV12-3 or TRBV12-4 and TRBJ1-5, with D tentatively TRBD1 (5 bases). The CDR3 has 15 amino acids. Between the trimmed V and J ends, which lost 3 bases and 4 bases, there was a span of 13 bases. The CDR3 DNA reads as TGTGCCAGCAGTTTTGTAGACAGTCTGAATCAGCCCCAGCATTTT. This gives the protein CASSFVDSLNQPQHF.

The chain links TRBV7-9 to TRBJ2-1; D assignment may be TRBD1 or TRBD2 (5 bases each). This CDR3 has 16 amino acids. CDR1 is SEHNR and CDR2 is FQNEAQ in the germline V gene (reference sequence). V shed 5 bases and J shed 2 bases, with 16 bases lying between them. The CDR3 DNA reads TGTGCCAGCAGCCCGGGACCTGCTAACGCCTACAATGAGCAGTTCTTC. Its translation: CASSPGPANAYNEQFF. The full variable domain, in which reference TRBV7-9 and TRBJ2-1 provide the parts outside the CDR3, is DTGVSQNPRHKITKRGQNVTFRCDPISEHNRLYWYRQTLGQGPEFLTYFQNEAQLEKSRLLSDRFSAERPKGSFSTLEIQRTEQGDSAMYLCASSPGPANAYNEQFFGPGTRLTVL.

CDR3 bases: TGTGCCAGCAGCCCCATAGGACGCTCTCACGAAGAGACCCAGTACTTC. Protein: CASSPIGRSHEETQYF. V usage is TRBV6-2 or TRBV6-3 and J usage is TRBJ2-5; no definite D call. V was clipped by 6 bases and J by 3 bases, with 20 bases between them. CDR3 length equals 16 residues. Germline V gene data show CDR1 as MNHEY and CDR2 as SVGEGT.

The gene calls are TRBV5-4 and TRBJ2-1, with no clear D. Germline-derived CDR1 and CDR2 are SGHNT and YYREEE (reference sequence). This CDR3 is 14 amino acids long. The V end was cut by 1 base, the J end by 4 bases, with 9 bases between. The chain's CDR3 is CASSLPGWYNEQFF. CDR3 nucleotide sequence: TGTGCCAGCAGCTTGCCGGGTTGGTACAATGAGCAGTTCTTC.

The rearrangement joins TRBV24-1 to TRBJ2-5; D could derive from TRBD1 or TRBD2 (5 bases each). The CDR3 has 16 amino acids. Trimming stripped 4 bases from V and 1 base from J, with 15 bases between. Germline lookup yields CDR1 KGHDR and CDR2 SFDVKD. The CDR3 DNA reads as TGTGCCACCAGTGACCCCGGGACCGGGCCCCAAGAGACCCAGTACTTC. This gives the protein CATSDPGTGPQETQYF.

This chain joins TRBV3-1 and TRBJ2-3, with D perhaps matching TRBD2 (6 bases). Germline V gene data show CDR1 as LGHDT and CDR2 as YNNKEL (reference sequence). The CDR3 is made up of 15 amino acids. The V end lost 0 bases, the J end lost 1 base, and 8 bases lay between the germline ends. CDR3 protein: CASSQDSGGTDTQYF. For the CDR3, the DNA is TGTGCCAGCAGCCAAGATTCGGGGGGCACAGATACGCAGTATTTT.

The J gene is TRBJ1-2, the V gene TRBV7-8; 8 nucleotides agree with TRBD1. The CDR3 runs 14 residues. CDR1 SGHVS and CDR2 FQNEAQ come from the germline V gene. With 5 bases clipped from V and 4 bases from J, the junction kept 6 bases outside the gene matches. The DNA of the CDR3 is TGTGCCAGCAGCCCGACTGGACAGGGCTATGGCTACACCTTC. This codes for CASSPTGQGYGYTF.

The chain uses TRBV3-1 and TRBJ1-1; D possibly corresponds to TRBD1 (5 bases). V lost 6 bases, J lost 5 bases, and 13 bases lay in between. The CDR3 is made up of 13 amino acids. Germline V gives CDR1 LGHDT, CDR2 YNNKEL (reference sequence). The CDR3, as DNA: TGTGCCAGCAGTACTACAGGCGGTACTGAAGCTTTCTTT. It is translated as CASSTTGGTEAFF.

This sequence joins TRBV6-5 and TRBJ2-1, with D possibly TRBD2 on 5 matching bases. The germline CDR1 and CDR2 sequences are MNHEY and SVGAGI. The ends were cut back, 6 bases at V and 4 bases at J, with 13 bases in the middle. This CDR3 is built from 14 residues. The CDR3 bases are TGTGCCAGCAGCCCTTCGAGCGGTTACAATGAGCAGTTCTTC. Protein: CASSPSSGYNEQFF.

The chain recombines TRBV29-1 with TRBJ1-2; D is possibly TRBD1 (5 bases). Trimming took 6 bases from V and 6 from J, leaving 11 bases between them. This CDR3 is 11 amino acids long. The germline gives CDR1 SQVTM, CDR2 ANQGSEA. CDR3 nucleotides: TGCAGCGTGGGTCCGGGGGATGGCTACACCTTC. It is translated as CSVGPGDGYTF.

In DNA form, the CDR3 reads TGCAGCGTTGAATTTCTCCCAGATACGCAGTATTTT. Translation gives CSVEFLPDTQYF. The chain links TRBV29-1 to TRBJ2-3; no firm D call. Per germline, CDR1 SQVTM and CDR2 ANQGSEA. This CDR3 has 12 amino acids. The V end lost 2 bases, the J end lost 4 bases, and 7 bases lay between the germline ends.

CDR3 in amino acids: CSAVPVLAGVLAKNIQYF. Written as DNA, the CDR3 is TGCAGTGCTGTGCCCGTACTAGCGGGGGTGCTAGCCAAAAACATTCAGTACTTC. V usage is TRBV20-1 and J usage is TRBJ2-4; 11 nucleotides line up with TRBD2. Germline V gene lookup returns CDR1 DFQATT and CDR2 SNEGSKA (reference sequence). The CDR3 sequence is 18 residues long. Trimming at V came to 5 bases and at J to 0 bases, leaving 12 bases not matched to a gene.

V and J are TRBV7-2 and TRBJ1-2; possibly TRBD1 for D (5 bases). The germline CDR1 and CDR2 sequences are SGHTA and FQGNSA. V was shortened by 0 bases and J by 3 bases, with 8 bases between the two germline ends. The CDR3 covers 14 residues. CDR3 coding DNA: TGTGCCAGCAGCTTAGCAAGGGGTTACTATGGCTACACCTTC. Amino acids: CASSLARGYYGYTF.